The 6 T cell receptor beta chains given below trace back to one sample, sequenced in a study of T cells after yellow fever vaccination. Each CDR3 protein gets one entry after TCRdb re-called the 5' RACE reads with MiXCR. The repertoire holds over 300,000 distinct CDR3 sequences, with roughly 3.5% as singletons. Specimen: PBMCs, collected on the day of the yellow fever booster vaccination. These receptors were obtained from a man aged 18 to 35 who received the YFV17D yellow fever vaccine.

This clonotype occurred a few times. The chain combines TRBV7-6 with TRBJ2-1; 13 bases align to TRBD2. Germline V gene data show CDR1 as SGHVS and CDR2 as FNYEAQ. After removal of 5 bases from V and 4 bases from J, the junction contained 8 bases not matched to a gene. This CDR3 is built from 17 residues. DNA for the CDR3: TGTGCCAGCAGCCCAGAGGGGGGACTAGCGGGATACAATGAGCAGTTCTTC. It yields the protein CASSPEGGLAGYNEQFF.

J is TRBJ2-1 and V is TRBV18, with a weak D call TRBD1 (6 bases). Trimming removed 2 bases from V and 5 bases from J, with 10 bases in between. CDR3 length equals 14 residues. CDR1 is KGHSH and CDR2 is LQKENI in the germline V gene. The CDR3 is CASSPWDTNNEQFF. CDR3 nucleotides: TGTGCCAGCTCACCATGGGACACCAACAATGAGCAGTTCTTC.

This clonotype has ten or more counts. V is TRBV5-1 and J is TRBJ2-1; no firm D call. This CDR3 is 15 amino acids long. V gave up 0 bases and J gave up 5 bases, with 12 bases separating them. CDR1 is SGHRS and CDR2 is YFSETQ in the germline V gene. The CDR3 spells CASSLVLTGNNEQFF. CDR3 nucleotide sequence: TGCGCCAGCAGCTTGGTCCTGACGGGCAACAATGAGCAGTTCTTC.

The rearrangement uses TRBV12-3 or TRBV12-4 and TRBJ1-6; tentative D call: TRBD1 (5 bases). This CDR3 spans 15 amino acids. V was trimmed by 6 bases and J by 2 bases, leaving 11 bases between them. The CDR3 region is CASRFGATYNSPLHF. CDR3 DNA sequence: TGTGCCAGCAGGTTTGGGGCAACCTATAATTCACCCCTCCACTTT.

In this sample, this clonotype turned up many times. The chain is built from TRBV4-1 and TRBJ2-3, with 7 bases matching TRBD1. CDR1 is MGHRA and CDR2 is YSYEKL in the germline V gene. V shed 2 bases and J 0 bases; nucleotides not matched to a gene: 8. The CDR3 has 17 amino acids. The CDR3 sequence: CASSQTQGQTSTDTQYF. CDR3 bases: TGCGCCAGCAGCCAAACCCAGGGACAGACAAGCACAGATACGCAGTATTTT.

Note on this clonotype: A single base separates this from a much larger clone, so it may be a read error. The CDR3 sequence: CARSPRGINTDTQYF. CDR3 in DNA: TGTGCCAGAAGCCCGCGGGGGATCAACACAGATACGCAGTATTTT. The J gene is TRBJ2-3, the V gene TRBV5-4, with 7 bases lining up with TRBD2. The CDR3 length is 15 residues. Trimming took 8 bases from V and 2 from J; bases not matched to a gene: 11. Germline assignment: CDR1 SGHNT and CDR2 YYREEE (reference sequence). The variable domain in full, with the rest retrieved from reference TRBV5-4 and TRBJ2-3, is ETGVTQSPTHLIKTRGQQVTLRCSSQSGHNTVSWYQQALGQGPQFIFQYYREEENGRGNFPPRFSGLQFPNYSSELNVNALELDDSALYLCARSPRGINTDTQYFGPGTRLTVL.